Each of the 20 T cell receptor beta chains below was sequenced from the same sample in a study of blood T cell repertoires in COVID-19. Libraries were prepared by immunoSEQ multiplex PCR; TCRdb keeps only in-frame clonotypes and omits some of them. This repertoire shows roughly 100,000 clones, roughly 80% found once; its top ten account for approximately 15%. What was sequenced was peripheral blood. The receptor set was obtained from a woman of 80 years or more with acute or convalescent COVID-19.

This rearrangement joins TRBV6-2 or TRBV6-3 to TRBJ1-5, with TRBD1 as a possible D gene (5 bases). CDR1 MNHEY and CDR2 SVGEGT come from the germline V gene. With 5 bases removed from V and 0 bases from J, the gap between germline ends came to 8 bases. The CDR3 runs to 14 residues. The CDR3 reads CASSRQYSNQPQHF. DNA for the CDR3: TGTGCCAGCAGTCGACAGTATAGCAATCAGCCCCAGCATTTT.

The V gene is TRBV7-9, the J gene TRBJ2-3, with 9 bases identical to TRBD2. The trim removed 3 bases at V and 0 bases at J, leaving 4 bases unmatched. The CDR3 has 16 amino acids. CDR1 and CDR2 from the germline V gene are SEHNR and FQNEAQ (reference sequence). The CDR3 DNA follows: TGTGCCAGCAGCTTTGGACTAGCGACTAGCACAGATACGCAGTATTTT. It specifies CASSFGLATSTDTQYF. Supplemented by reference TRBV7-9 and TRBJ2-3, the full variable domain reads DTGVSQNPRHKITKRGQNVTFRCDPISEHNRLYWYRQTLGQGPEFLTYFQNEAQLEKSRLLSDRFSAERPKGSFSTLEIQRTEQGDSAMYLCASSFGLATSTDTQYFGPGTRLTVL.

This clone was seen just once. The V gene is TRBV10-3, the J gene TRBJ2-1, with 10 bases aligning to TRBD2. The germline V gene encodes CDR1 ENHRY and CDR2 SYGVKD. After removal of 4 bases from V and 8 bases from J, the junction contained 8 bases not matched to a gene. This CDR3 region has 15 residues. Here the CDR3 reads CAISAEREGLDEQFF. For the CDR3, the DNA is TGTGCCATCAGTGCAGAGCGGGAGGGCTTGGATGAGCAGTTCTTC.

This chain uses TRBV4-2 with TRBJ1-5; D gene ambiguous. The V and J ends lost 0 bases and 6 bases respectively, with 6 bases between them. Germline V gene lookup returns CDR1 LGHNA and CDR2 YNFKEQ. The CDR3 loop spans 13 amino acids. CDR3 protein: CASSQDPGQPQHF. The CDR3 region has the DNA TGTGCCAGCAGCCAAGATCCAGGTCAGCCCCAGCATTTT.

This chain connects TRBV7-2 to TRBJ1-2, with TRBD1 matching 9 bases. CDR1 SGHTA and CDR2 FQGNSA come from the germline V gene. The CDR3 is 14 amino acids. Trimming at V came to 4 bases and at J to 8 bases, leaving 8 bases not matched to a gene. CDR3 bases: TGTGCCAGCAGCTATACAGGGGGCTCGGGCGGCTACACCTTC. It encodes CASSYTGGSGGYTF.

The rearrangement uses TRBV10-3 and TRBJ1-3; D is perhaps TRBD1 (6 bases). V was pared by 6 bases and J by 2 bases, with 11 bases between. Germline V CDR1 and CDR2: ENHRY, SYGVKD. The CDR3 spans 14 residues. CDR3 sequence: CAISSQGAGNTIYF. The CDR3, as DNA: TGTGCCATCAGCTCACAGGGAGCTGGAAACACCATATATTTT.

This clone was seen more than once but under ten times. V and J are TRBV18 and TRBJ1-2; TRBD1 agrees at 7 bases. CDR3 length: 14 amino acids. CDR1 KGHSH and CDR2 LQKENI come from the germline V gene. The ends lost 6 bases at V and 4 bases at J; junction bases unmatched: 8. The CDR3 nucleotides are TGTGCCAGCTCCAACCAGGGGGGTGGCTATGGCTACACCTTC. Translation: CASSNQGGGYGYTF.

This clone was detected only a few times. The chain uses TRBV19 and TRBJ1-1; 7 positions agree with TRBD1. V shed 6 bases and J 6 bases; nucleotides not matched to a gene: 7. The germline gives CDR1 LNHDA, CDR2 SQIVND (reference sequence). This CDR3 has 13 amino acids. The CDR3 DNA reads TGTGCCAGTAGGGACAGGCAAGAATCTGAAGCTTTCTTT. This sequence encodes CASRDRQESEAFF.

The chain links TRBV19 to TRBJ2-5; possibly TRBD1 for D (6 bases). This CDR3 has 15 amino acids. Between the trimmed V and J ends, which lost 4 bases and 1 base, there was a span of 13 bases. The germline CDR1 and CDR2 sequences are LNHDA and SQIVND (reference sequence). The CDR3 is CASSRTVTPQETQYF. CDR3 sequence (DNA): TGTGCCAGTAGTAGGACAGTTACCCCCCAAGAGACCCAGTACTTC.

The gene calls are TRBV4-1 and TRBJ1-2; 11 bases fit TRBD1. Germline V gene data show CDR1 as MGHRA and CDR2 as YSYEKL. The CDR3 is 15 residues long. The V segment lost 1 base and the J segment 8 bases; nucleotides outside the gene matches: 6. The CDR3 DNA reads TGCGCCAGCAGCCAAGGGGGACAGGGGGTGGGCGGCTACACCTTC. Translated, it gives CASSQGGQGVGGYTF.

V and J are TRBV3-1 (or the pseudogene TRBV3-2) and TRBJ1-1; D might be TRBD1 (5 bases). Germline CDR1 is LGHDT and CDR2 is YNNKEL (reference sequence). The CDR3 is 14 amino acids. The V and J ends lost 4 bases and 2 bases respectively, with 11 bases between them. The CDR3 loop reads CASSPPGLNTEAFF. In DNA form, the CDR3 reads TGTGCCAGCAGCCCCCCAGGGTTAAACACTGAAGCTTTCTTT.

This clone showed up just a few times. V gene TRBV19 combines with J gene TRBJ1-2; D is perhaps TRBD1 (6 bases). There are 14 residues in the CDR3. Trimming took 4 bases from V and 8 from J, leaving 17 bases between them. Germline-derived CDR1 and CDR2 are LNHDA and SQIVND (reference sequence). In DNA form, the CDR3 reads TGTGCCAGTAGTAGCGACAGGCGGTCCCACGGCTACACCTTC. Amino acids: CASSSDRRSHGYTF.

The V and J genes are TRBV27 and TRBJ2-2; 7 positions agree with TRBD1. Germline V lookup: CDR1 MNHEY, CDR2 SMNVEV (reference sequence). V was clipped by 1 base and J by 4 bases; unmatched bases: 12. The CDR3 is 18 residues long. This CDR3 is CASSLWAFGTVTTGELFF. CDR3 nucleotide sequence: TGTGCCAGCAGTTTATGGGCTTTTGGGACAGTTACCACCGGGGAGCTGTTTTTT.

This chain joins TRBV30 and TRBJ1-1; perhaps TRBD1 as D (6 bases). The CDR3 is 15 amino acids. Deletions cut 6 bases from V and 4 bases from J, with 21 bases between. The germline V gene has CDR1 GTSNPN and CDR2 SVGIG (reference sequence). The CDR3 region has the DNA TGTGCCTGCCAACGTAGACGGGGGGCCATCACTGAAGCTTTCTTT. As protein: CACQRRRGAITEAFF.

The chain is built from TRBV11-2 and TRBJ2-5; 8 bases fit TRBD1. There are 16 residues in the CDR3. Germline V gene data show CDR1 as SGHAT and CDR2 as FQNNGV. Trimming at V came to 2 bases and at J to 5 bases, leaving 10 bases not matched to a gene. CDR3 nucleotide sequence: TGTGCCAGCAGCTTAATGTCCAGGGGGCCCGGGGAGACCCAGTACTTC. Translating gives CASSLMSRGPGETQYF.

The chain links TRBV29-1 to TRBJ1-1; the match to TRBD1 covers 7 bases. Germline CDR1 SQVTM, CDR2 ANQGSEA. CDR3 length equals 16 residues. V shed 5 bases and J 1 base; nucleotides not matched to a gene: 13. The CDR3 sequence: CSVPAAGGVGNTEAFF. The CDR3 DNA follows: TGCAGCGTTCCGGCGGCAGGGGGAGTGGGGAACACTGAAGCTTTCTTT.

The V gene is TRBV30, the J gene TRBJ2-1, with no clear D. Germline V gene sequence: CDR1 GTSNPN, CDR2 SVGIG (reference sequence). The CDR3 runs to 13 residues. Trimming pared 1 base from V and 3 bases from J, leaving 7 bases between. CDR3 loop: CAWSGGNYNEQFF. The DNA of the CDR3 is TGTGCCTGGAGTGGCGGAAACTACAATGAGCAGTTCTTC.

V is TRBV6-5 and J is TRBJ1-6; tentatively, D is TRBD1 (5 bases). The CDR3 is 16 residues long. Germline-derived CDR1 and CDR2 are MNHEY and SVGAGI. The V end was cut by 4 bases, the J end by 2 bases, with 12 bases between. The CDR3 region is CASSSRGGAYNSPLHF. In DNA, the CDR3 is TGTGCCAGCAGTTCCCGGGGAGGGGCCTATAATTCACCCCTCCACTTT.

The V gene is TRBV7-2, the J gene TRBJ2-3; 10 bases are shared with TRBD2. The CDR3 is 15 residues long. Germline values: CDR1 SGHTA, CDR2 FQGNSA. Unmatched junction bases numbered 5, after V lost 7 bases and J lost 1 base. This CDR3 reads CASTSSGRRTDTQYF. The CDR3 nucleotides read TGTGCCAGCACATCTAGCGGGAGACGCACAGATACGCAGTATTTT.

In its sample, this clone ranks as medium-sized. The chain uses TRBV2 and TRBJ1-6; unclear D gene. The germline CDR1 and CDR2 sequences are SNHLY and FYNNEI. This CDR3 comprises 15 residues. Trimming removed 7 bases at V and 11 bases at J, with 21 bases between. CDR3 DNA: TGTGCCAGCAATCAAGGCGGAGGTTTGGGTCCACCCCTCCACTTT. It specifies CASNQGGGLGPPLHF.